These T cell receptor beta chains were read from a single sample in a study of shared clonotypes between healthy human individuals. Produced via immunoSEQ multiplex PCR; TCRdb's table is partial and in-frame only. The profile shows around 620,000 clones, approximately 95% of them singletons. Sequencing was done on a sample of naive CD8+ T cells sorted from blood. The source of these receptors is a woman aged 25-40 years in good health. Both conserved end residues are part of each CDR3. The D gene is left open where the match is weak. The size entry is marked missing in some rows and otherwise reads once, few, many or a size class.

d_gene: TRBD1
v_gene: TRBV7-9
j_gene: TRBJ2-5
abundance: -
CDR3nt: TGTGCCAGCAGCCCTGGACAGGGGCAGTACTTC
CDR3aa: CASSPGQGQYF

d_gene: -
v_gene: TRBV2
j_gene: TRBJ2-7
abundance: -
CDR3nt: TGTGCCAGCAGTGTGGGCATCTCCCCCTACGAGCAGTACTTC
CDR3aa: CASSVGISPYEQYF

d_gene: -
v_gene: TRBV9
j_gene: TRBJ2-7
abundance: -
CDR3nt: TGTGCCAGCATCCTGCTTGACGGTCGCTCCTACGAGCAGTACTTC
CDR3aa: CASILLDGRSYEQYF

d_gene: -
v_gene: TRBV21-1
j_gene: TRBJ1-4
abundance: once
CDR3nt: TGTGCCAGCAGCAACAATTGGATGGGTCCATATGAAAAACTGTTTTTT
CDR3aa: CASSNNWMGPYEKLFF

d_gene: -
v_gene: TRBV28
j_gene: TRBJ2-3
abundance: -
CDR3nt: TGTGCCAGCACCTTCTCAGCGGATCACACAGATACGCAGTATTTT
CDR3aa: CASTFSADHTDTQYF

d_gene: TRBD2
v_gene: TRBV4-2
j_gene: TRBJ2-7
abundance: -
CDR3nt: TGTGCCAGCAGCCAAGTAGGCACTAGCGGGAGGGTTGCCTACGAGCAGTACTTC
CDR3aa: CASSQVGTSGRVAYEQYF

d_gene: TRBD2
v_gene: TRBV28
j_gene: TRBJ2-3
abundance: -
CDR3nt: TGTGCCAGCAGTTCCGGACTAGCGGGGGACACAGATACGCAGTATTTT
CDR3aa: CASSSGLAGDTDTQYF

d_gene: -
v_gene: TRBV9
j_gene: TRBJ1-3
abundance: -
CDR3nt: TGTGCCAGCAGCGACAGCTTTGGAAACACCATATATTTT
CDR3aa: CASSDSFGNTIYF

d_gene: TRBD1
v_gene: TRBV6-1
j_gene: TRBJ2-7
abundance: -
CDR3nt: TGTGCCAGCAGTGAAAGTGGACAGGGGATCTACGAGCAGTACTTC
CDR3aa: CASSESGQGIYEQYF

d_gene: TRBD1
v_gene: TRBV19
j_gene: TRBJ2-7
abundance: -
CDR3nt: TGTGCCAGTAGCGTGGGACAGGCTTACCACGAGCAGTACTTC
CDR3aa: CASSVGQAYHEQYF

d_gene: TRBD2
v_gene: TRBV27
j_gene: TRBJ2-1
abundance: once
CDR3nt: TGTGCCAGCAGTTTGGGAGGGCCGACCAATGAGCAGTTCTTC
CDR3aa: CASSLGGPTNEQFF

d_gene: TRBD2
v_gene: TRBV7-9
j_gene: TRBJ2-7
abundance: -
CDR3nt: TGTGCCAGCAGCTCGGGACTAGCGGGATTAGAGCAGTACTTC
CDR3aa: CASSSGLAGLEQYF

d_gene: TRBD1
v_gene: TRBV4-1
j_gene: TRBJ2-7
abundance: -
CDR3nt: TGCGCCAGCAGCCTCCGGACAGGGGACTTCTACGAGCAGTACTTC
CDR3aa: CASSLRTGDFYEQYF

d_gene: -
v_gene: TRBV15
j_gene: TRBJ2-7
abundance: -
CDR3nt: TGTGCCACCAGCAGAGATCCCCCCTCAGTAGTTTCCTCCTACGAGCAGTACTTC
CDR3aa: CATSRDPPSVVSSYEQYF

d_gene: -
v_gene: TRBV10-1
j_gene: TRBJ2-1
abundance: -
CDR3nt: TGCGCCAGCAGTGAGTTGGGCTCCTACAATGAGCAGTTCTTC
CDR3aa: CASSELGSYNEQFF

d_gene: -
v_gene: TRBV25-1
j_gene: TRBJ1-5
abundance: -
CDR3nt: TGTGCCAGCCAACGGGTTCCGCACGGGGCCAATCAGCCCCAGCATTTT
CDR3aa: CASQRVPHGANQPQHF

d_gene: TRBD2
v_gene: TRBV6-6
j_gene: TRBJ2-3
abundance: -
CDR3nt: TGTGCCAGCAGTTACGATCAGCGGGAGATGGCAGATACGCAGTATTTT
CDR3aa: CASSYDQREMADTQYF

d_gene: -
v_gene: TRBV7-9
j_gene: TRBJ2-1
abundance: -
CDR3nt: TGTGCCAGCAGCTTAGCGGTGGGGGGCAGGTATGAGCAGTTCTTC
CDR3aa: CASSLAVGGRYEQFF

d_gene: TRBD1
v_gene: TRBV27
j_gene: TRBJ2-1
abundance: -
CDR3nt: TGTGCCAGCAGGAGGGGGCAGGTCAATGAGCAGTTCTTC
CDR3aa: CASRRGQVNEQFF

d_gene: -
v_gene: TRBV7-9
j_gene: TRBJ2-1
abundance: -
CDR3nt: TGTGCCAGCAGCTCGAGACTAGAGACCTACAATGAGCAGTTCTTC
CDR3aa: CASSSRLETYNEQFF

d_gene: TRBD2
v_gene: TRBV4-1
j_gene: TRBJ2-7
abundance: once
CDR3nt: TGCGCCAGCAGCCAGGGACTAGCGGGAGTAAGCTACGAGCAGTACTTC
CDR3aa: CASSQGLAGVSYEQYF

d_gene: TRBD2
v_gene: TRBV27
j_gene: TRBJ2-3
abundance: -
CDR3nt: TGTGCCAGCAAGGCCGGGACTAGCGGGAGCACAGATACGCAGTATTTT
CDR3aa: CASKAGTSGSTDTQYF

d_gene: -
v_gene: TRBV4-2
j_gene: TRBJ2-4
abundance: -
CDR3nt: TGTGCCAGCAGCCAAGATATAACGTTCATTCAGTACTTC
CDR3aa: CASSQDITFIQYF

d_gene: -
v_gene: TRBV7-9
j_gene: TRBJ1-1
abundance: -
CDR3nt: TGTGCCAGCAGCCCGACCGTGGGGGCTTTCTTT
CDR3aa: CASSPTVGAFF

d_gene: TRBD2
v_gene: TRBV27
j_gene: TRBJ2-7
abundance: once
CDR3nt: TGTGCCAGCAGTTTGCGGGGGGTGGACTACGAGCAGTACTTC
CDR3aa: CASSLRGVDYEQYF

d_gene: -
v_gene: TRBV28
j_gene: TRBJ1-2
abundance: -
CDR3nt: TGTGCCAGCCGGGGGTTGGGCTATGGCTACACCTTC
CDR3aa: CASRGLGYGYTF

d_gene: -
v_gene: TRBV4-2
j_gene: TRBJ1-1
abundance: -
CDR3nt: TGTGCCAGCAGCCTTGAACTTGGCAGTATCGAAGCTTTCTTT
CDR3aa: CASSLELGSIEAFF

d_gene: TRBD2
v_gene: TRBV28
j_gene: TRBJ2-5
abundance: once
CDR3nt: TGTGCCAGCAGTCACGGGAGGGGCGGGAGGTTCGCAGAGACCCAGTACTTC
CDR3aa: CASSHGRGGRFAETQYF

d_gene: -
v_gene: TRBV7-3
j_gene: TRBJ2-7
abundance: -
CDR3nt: TGTGCCAGCAGCCCCCACGAGCAGTACTTC
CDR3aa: CASSPHEQYF

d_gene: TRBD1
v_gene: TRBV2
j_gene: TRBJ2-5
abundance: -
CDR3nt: TGTGCCAGCAAGGACAGGGGAGTTGAGACCCAGTACTTC
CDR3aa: CASKDRGVETQYF

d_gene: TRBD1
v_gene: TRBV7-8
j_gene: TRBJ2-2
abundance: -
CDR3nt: TGTGCCAGCAGCTTAGAACCGGACAGGGGGCTGGTCGGGGAGCTGTTTTTT
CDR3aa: CASSLEPDRGLVGELFF

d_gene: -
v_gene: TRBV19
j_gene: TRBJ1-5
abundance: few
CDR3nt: TGTGCCAGTAGTATAGTGGGAGGTTATGGCAATCAGCCCCAGCATTTT
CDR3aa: CASSIVGGYGNQPQHF

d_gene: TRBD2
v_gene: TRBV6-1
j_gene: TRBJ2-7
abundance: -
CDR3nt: TGTGCCAGCACGGGACTAAGAAACTACGAGCAGTACTTC
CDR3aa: CASTGLRNYEQYF

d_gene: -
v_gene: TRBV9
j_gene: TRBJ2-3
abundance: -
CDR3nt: TGTGCCAGCAGCCCTGACAGCTTTCCTAGCACAGATACGCAGTATTTT
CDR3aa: CASSPDSFPSTDTQYF

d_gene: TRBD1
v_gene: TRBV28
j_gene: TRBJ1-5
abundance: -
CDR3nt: TGTGCCAGCAGTTGGACAGGTGAAAGTAATCAGCCCCAGCATTTT
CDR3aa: CASSWTGESNQPQHF

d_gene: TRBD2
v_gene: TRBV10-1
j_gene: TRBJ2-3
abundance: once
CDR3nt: TGCGCCAGCAGTGAGATTAGCGGGAGGGATCAAGATACGCAGTATTTT
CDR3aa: CASSEISGRDQDTQYF

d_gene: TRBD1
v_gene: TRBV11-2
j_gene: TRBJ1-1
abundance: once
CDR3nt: TGTGCCAGCAGCTTAAGAGGGGACAGGCTGAACACTGAAGCTTTCTTT
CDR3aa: CASSLRGDRLNTEAFF

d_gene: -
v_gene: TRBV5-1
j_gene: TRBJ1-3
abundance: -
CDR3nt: TGCGCCAGCAGCTTGGCCTCAAGGGTCGGAAACACCATATATTTT
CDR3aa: CASSLASRVGNTIYF

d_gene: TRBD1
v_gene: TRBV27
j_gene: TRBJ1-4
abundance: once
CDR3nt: TGTGCCAGCAGTCCGGCGACAGGGCGGCAAAAACTGTTTTTT
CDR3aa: CASSPATGRQKLFF

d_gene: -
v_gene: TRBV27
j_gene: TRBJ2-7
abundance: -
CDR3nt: TGTGCCAGCAGTTTCAGGGGCGCCTACGAGCAGTACTTC
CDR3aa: CASSFRGAYEQYF

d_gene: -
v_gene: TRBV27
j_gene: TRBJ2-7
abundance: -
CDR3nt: TGTGCCTCAAAGGGGGGTACGGCCTACGAGCAGTACTTC
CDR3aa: CASKGGTAYEQYF

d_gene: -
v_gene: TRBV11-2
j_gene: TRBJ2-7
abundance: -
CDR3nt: TGTGCCAGCAGCTTTACGGGCGAGCAGTACTTC
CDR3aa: CASSFTGEQYF

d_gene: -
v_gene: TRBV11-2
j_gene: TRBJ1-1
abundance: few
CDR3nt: TGTGCCAGCAGCTTAAATGGTATGGGCCGTGAAGCTTTCTTT
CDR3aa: CASSLNGMGREAFF

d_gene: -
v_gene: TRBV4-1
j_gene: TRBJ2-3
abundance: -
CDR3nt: TGCGCCAGCAGCCAACGGGGGAGCACCGGCACAGATACGCAGTATTTT
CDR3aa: CASSQRGSTGTDTQYF

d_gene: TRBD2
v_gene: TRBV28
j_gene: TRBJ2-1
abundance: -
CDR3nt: TGTGCCAGCAGTTATCCCTGGCTAGCGGCGGACAATGAGCAGTTCTTC
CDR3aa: CASSYPWLAADNEQFF